The clone carrying this TCR beta chain was observed once. This record belongs to a study of blood T cell repertoires in COVID-19. Study-level background: The study drew acute and convalescent COVID-19 samples from the United States, Italy and Spain.

Clones were read by immunoSEQ multiplex PCR, and TCRdb kept only the in-frame ones, dropping some. The sample has roughly 230,000 clones, around 83% seen once. This CDR3 is built from 14 residues. Germline V gene sequence: CDR1 SGHTA, CDR2 FQGNSA. V was clipped by 0 bases and J by 4 bases, with 7 bases between them. The clonotype comes from a middle-aged man with active or convalescent COVID-19. V and J are TRBV7-2 and TRBJ1-3; weak D call: TRBD1 (5 bases). The specimen sequenced was peripheral blood. In nucleotides, the CDR3 is TGTGCCAGCAGCTTAGCAGGGGCCGGAAACACCATATATTTT. Its translation: CASSLAGAGNTIYF.